The present TCR beta chain was sequenced within a study of blood T cell repertoires in COVID-19. About the study: Researchers got acute and convalescent COVID-19 samples from the United States, Italy and Spain.

Only in-frame clones appear in the TCRdb table, and some are missing; sequencing was by immunoSEQ multiplex PCR. The sample has about 180,000 clones; roughly 88% are singletons. Germline-derived CDR1 and CDR2 are SGHRS and YFSETQ. The CDR3 is made up of 16 amino acids. J gave up 0 bases and V 4 bases, and 9 bases lay outside the gene matches. This receptor was obtained from a woman in her thirties who had recovered from COVID-19. V is TRBV5-1 and J is TRBJ2-7; TRBD1 agrees at 8 bases. The sample was PBMCs or T cells enriched from blood (not recorded which). In DNA form, the CDR3 reads TGCGCCAGCAGCCCCCCTAAAGGACAGGGCTCCTACGAGCAGTACTTC. This sequence encodes CASSPPKGQGSYEQYF.